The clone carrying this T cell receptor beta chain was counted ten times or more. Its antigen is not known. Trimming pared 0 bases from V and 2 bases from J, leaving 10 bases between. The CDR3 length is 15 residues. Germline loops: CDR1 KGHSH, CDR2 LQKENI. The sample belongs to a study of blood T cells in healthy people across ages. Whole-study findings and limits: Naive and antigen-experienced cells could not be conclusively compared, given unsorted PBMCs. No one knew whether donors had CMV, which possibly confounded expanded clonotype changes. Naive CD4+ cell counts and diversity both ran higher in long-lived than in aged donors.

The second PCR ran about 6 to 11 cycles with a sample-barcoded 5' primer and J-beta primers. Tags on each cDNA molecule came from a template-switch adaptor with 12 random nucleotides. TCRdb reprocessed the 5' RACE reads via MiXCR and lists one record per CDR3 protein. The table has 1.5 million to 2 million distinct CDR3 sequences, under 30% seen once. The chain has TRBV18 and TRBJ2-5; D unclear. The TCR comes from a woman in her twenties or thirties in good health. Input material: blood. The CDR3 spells CASSPPSRVQETQYF. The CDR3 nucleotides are TGTGCCAGCTCACCACCATCACGGGTTCAAGAGACCCAGTACTTC.